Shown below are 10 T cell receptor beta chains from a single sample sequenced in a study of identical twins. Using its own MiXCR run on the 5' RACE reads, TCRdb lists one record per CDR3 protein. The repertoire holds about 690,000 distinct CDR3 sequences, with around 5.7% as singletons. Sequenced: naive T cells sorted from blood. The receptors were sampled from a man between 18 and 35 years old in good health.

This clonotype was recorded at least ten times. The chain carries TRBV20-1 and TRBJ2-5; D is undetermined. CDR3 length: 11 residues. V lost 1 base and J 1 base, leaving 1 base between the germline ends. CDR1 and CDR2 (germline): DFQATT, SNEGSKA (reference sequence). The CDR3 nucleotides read TGCAGTGCTAGAGTCCAAGAGACCCAGTACTTC. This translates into CSARVQETQYF.

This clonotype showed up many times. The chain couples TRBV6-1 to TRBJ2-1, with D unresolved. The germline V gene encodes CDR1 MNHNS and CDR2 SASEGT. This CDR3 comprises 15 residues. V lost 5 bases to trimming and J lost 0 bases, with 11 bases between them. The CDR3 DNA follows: TGTGCCAGCAGTCCCTTGGGTGTCTCCTACAATGAGCAGTTCTTC. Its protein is CASSPLGVSYNEQFF.

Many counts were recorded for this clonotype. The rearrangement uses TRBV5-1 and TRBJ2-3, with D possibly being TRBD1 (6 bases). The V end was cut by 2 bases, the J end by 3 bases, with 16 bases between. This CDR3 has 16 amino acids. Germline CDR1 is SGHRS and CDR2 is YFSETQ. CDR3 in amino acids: CASSLFGTRGTDTQYF. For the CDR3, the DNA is TGCGCCAGCAGCTTATTCGGGACACGAGGAACAGATACGCAGTATTTT.

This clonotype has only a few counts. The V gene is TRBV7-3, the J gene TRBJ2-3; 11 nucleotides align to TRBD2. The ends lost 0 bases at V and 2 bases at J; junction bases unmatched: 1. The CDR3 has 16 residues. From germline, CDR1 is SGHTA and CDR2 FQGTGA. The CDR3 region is CASSLTGLAVTDTQYF. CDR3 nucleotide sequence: TGTGCCAGCAGCTTAACGGGACTAGCGGTCACAGATACGCAGTATTTT.

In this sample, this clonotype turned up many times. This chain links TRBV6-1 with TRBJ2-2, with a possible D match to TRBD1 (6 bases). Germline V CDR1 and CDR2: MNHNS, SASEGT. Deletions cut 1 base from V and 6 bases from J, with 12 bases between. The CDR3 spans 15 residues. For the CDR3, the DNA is TGTGCCAGCAGTGAAGTGGGCAGGGGCGCCGGGGAGCTGTTTTTT. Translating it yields CASSEVGRGAGELFF.

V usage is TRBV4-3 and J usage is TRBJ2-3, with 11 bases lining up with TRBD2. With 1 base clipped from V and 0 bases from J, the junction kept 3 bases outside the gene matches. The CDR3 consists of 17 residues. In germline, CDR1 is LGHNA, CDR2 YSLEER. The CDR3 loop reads CASSQGLAGGSTDTQYF. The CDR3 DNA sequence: TGCGCCAGCAGCCAAGGTCTAGCGGGAGGCAGCACAGATACGCAGTATTTT.

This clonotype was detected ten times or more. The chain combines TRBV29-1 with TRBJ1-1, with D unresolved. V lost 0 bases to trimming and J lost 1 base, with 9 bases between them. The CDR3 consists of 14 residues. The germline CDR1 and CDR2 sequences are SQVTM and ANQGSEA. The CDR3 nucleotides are TGCAGCGTTGAAGACAGCAGGCGGAACACTGAAGCTTTCTTT. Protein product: CSVEDSRRNTEAFF.

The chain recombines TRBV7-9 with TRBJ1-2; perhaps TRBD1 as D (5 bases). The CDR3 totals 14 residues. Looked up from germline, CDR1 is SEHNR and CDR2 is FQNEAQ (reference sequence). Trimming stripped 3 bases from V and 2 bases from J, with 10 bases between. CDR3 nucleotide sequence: TGTGCCAGCAGCTTCAGGGACGGCAACTATGGCTACACCTTC. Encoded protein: CASSFRDGNYGYTF. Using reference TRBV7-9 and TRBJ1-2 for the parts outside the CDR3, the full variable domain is DTGVSQNPRHKITKRGQNVTFRCDPISEHNRLYWYRQTLGQGPEFLTYFQNEAQLEKSRLLSDRFSAERPKGSFSTLEIQRTEQGDSAMYLCASSFRDGNYGYTFGSGTRLTVV.

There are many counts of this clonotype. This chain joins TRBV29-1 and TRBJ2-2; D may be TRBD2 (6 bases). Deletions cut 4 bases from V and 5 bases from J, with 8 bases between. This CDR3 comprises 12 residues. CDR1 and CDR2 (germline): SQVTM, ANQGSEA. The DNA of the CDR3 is TGCAGCGTTGCACGGGGGACCGGGGAGCTGTTTTTT. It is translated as CSVARGTGELFF.

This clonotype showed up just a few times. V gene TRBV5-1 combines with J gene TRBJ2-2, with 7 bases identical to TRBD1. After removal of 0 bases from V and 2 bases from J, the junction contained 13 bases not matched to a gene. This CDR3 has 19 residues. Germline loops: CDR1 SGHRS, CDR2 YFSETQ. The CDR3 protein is CASSLEVDRVRLNTGELFF. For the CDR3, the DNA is TGCGCCAGCAGCTTGGAGGTTGACAGGGTGCGCCTCAACACCGGGGAGCTGTTTTTT.